Listed here are 7 T cell receptor beta chains from one sample, sequenced in a study of cytomegalovirus exposure and HLA in healthy donors. PCR primers comprised 60 Vbeta and 13 Jbeta primers. Clones were sequenced by immunoSEQ multiplex PCR, and TCRdb holds only the in-frame ones, with some missing. The sample shows 95,000 to 150,000 clones, 75% to 90% of them seen only once. The material sequenced was PBMCs. Source of these receptors: a female donor in good health and CMV-seropositive.

The V call is TRBV19, the J call TRBJ1-5, with TRBD1 matching over 9 bases. There are 16 residues in the CDR3. Trimming cost V 5 bases and J 0 bases; bases outside gene matches: 5. The germline gives CDR1 LNHDA, CDR2 SQIVND (reference sequence). In DNA, the CDR3 is TGTGCCAGTAGTGACAGGGGGGACTATAGCAATCAGCCCCAGCATTTT. It specifies CASSDRGDYSNQPQHF.

The genes are TRBV28 and TRBJ1-2; 9 bases fit TRBD1. The V and J ends lost 8 bases and 2 bases, in that order; junction bases with no gene match: 18. CDR3 length equals 18 residues. CDR1 is MDHEN, CDR2 SYDVKM, per germline. This CDR3 reads CASVSVSSGQGLNYGYTF. The DNA for the CDR3 is TGTGCCAGCGTTTCGGTTTCATCGGGACAGGGCTTAAACTATGGCTACACCTTC.

This sequence joins TRBV7-9 and TRBJ1-5; 8 nucleotides agree with TRBD1. V was clipped by 6 bases and J by 7 bases; unmatched bases: 2. The germline gives CDR1 SEHNR, CDR2 FQNEAQ (reference sequence). The length of the CDR3 is 12 residues. CDR3 in DNA: TGTGCCAGCAGTAGGGACAGGCAGCCCCAGCATTTT. Its translation: CASSRDRQPQHF.

The rearrangement uses TRBV30 and TRBJ2-7; 8 bases fit TRBD2. V shed 3 bases and J 4 bases; nucleotides not matched to a gene: 2. CDR1 and CDR2 (germline): GTSNPN, SVGIG (reference sequence). The CDR3 has 12 amino acids. CDR3: CAWSGGAYEQYF. CDR3 nucleotides: TGTGCCTGGAGCGGGGGGGCGTACGAGCAGTACTTC.

This clone was counted between two and nine times. V usage is TRBV5-1 and J usage is TRBJ2-1; TRBD2 might be the D (6 bases). The CDR3 totals 14 residues. V lost 5 bases and J 3 bases, leaving 12 bases between the germline ends. Germline lookup yields CDR1 SGHRS and CDR2 YFSETQ. The CDR3 DNA follows: TGCGCCAGCAGTGTCTCGACTAGCTACAATGAGCAGTTCTTC. Protein: CASSVSTSYNEQFF.

V usage is TRBV28 and J usage is TRBJ1-1, with 8 bases fitting TRBD1. Germline loops: CDR1 MDHEN, CDR2 SYDVKM. V trimming: 3 bases; J trimming: 8 bases; junction bases outside the gene matches: 2. This CDR3 region has 12 residues. The CDR3 reads CASSLRQGEAFF. For the CDR3, the DNA is TGTGCCAGCAGTTTGAGACAGGGGGAAGCTTTCTTT. The variable domain in full, completed from reference TRBV28 and TRBJ1-1, reads DVKVTQSSRYLVKRTGEKVFLECVQDMDHENMFWYRQDPGLGLRLIYFSYDVKMKEKGDIPEGYSVSREKKERFSLILESASTNQTSMYLCASSLRQGEAFFGQGTRLTVV.

V gene TRBV5-1 combines with J gene TRBJ1-5; 9 bases agree with TRBD1. J lost 7 bases, V lost 0 bases, and 5 bases had no gene match. The CDR3 extends over 15 amino acids. CDR1 and CDR2 (germline): SGHRS, YFSETQ. In nucleotides, the CDR3 is TGCGCCAGCAGCTTGGAGGGACAGGGTTACCAGCCCCAGCATTTT. This translates into CASSLEGQGYQPQHF.